Each of the 20 T cell receptor beta chains below was sequenced from the same sample in a study of T cells after yellow fever vaccination. TCRdb reprocessed the 5' RACE reads with MiXCR, giving one entry per CDR3 protein. Found here are 200,000 to 300,000 distinct CDR3 sequences, 10% to 15% of them singletons; the top ten hold about 0.51%. The starting material was CD4+ T cells sorted from PBMCs, obtained 45 days after the yellow fever booster vaccination. These receptors were collected from a young man who received the YFV17D yellow fever vaccine.

The V and J genes are TRBV10-3 and TRBJ2-5; 7 bases agree with TRBD1. CDR3 length: 14 residues. The V gene end was trimmed by 0 bases and the J gene end by 4 bases; junction bases not matched to a gene: 2. Germline V gene data show CDR1 as ENHRY and CDR2 as SYGVKD. CDR3 sequence reads: CAISESGGAETQYF. In DNA form, the CDR3 reads TGTGCCATCAGTGAGTCAGGGGGCGCAGAGACCCAGTACTTC.

This clonotype was observed a few times. The chain uses TRBV5-1 and TRBJ2-1; 10 bases are shared with TRBD2. Germline trimming cut 0 bases from V and 6 bases from J; bases unmatched to any gene: 6. The CDR3 has 16 amino acids. Germline V gives CDR1 SGHRS, CDR2 YFSETQ. The DNA for the CDR3 is TGCGCCAGCAGCTTGGGGACTAGCGGCTACGGCAATGAGCAGTTCTTC. Translated, it gives CASSLGTSGYGNEQFF.

This clonotype was counted only a few times. This chain uses TRBV4-3 with TRBJ2-2; D gene unclear. This CDR3 region has 16 residues. Germline loops: CDR1 LGHNA, CDR2 YSLEER. The ends were cut back, 0 bases at V and 0 bases at J, with 8 bases in the middle. The CDR3 DNA reads TGCGCCAGCAGCCAAGACGCGAGCGCGAACACCGGGGAGCTGTTTTTT. Translating it yields CASSQDASANTGELFF.

This clonotype was seen a handful of times. The J gene is TRBJ2-3, the V gene TRBV20-1; D is unclear. Germline assignment: CDR1 DFQATT and CDR2 SNEGSKA (reference sequence). The CDR3 has 11 amino acids. V was clipped by 4 bases and J by 7 bases, with 9 bases between them. CDR3 nucleotide sequence: TGCAGTGCTATGCGGCAGTATACGCAGTATTTT. Its translation is CSAMRQYTQYF.

This clonotype was picked up a small number of times. The chain is built from TRBV6-1 and TRBJ2-7, with 7 bases matching TRBD2. From germline, CDR1 is MNHNS and CDR2 SASEGT. The CDR3 is 14 residues long. Trimming cost V 5 bases and J 3 bases; bases outside gene matches: 7. The CDR3 nucleotides read TGTGCCAGCAGTATGAGGGAGGGGTACTACGAGCAGTACTTC. Residues: CASSMREGYYEQYF.

The J gene is TRBJ2-7, the V gene TRBV20-1; 12 nucleotides align to TRBD2. Per the germline V gene, CDR1 is DFQATT and CDR2 is SNEGSKA (reference sequence). V dropped 3 bases and J dropped 0; count of bases not matched to a gene: 3. The CDR3 has 15 amino acids. CDR3 DNA sequence: TGCAGTGCTAGGGAGACTAGCGGGAGCTCCTACGAGCAGTACTTC. Protein: CSARETSGSSYEQYF.

This clonotype has only a few counts. The chain has TRBV6-1 and TRBJ2-5, with D maybe TRBD2 (8 bases). This CDR3 has 14 amino acids. Germline assignment: CDR1 MNHNS and CDR2 SASEGT. V shed 6 bases and J shed 4 bases, with 15 bases lying between them. The CDR3 coding sequence is TGTGCCAGCAGCCCAGGGGGACTAGGAGAGACCCAGTACTTC. This encodes CASSPGGLGETQYF.

This chain uses TRBV6-2 or TRBV6-3 with TRBJ2-1, with D possibly TRBD2 on 6 matching bases. The CDR3 loop spans 14 amino acids. The V end lost 5 bases, the J end lost 5 bases, and 13 bases lay between the germline ends. Germline CDR1 is MNHEY and CDR2 is SVGEGT. The CDR3 sequence is CASSPGLRNNEQFF. The CDR3 DNA follows: TGTGCCAGCAGTCCGGGACTTCGTAACAATGAGCAGTTCTTC.

The chain is built from TRBV5-1 and TRBJ2-3; TRBD2 matches at 12 bases. With 4 bases clipped from V and 2 bases from J, the junction kept 5 bases outside the gene matches. CDR1 and CDR2 from the germline V gene are SGHRS and YFSETQ. CDR3 length: 16 amino acids. CDR3 sequence reads: CASSLGTSGYTDTQYF. The DNA for the CDR3 is TGCGCCAGCAGCCTCGGGACTAGCGGGTACACAGATACGCAGTATTTT.

The chain employs TRBV27 and TRBJ2-1; perhaps TRBD1 as D (6 bases). Trimming cost V 3 bases and J 4 bases, with 16 bases left between them. Germline V CDR1 and CDR2: MNHEY, SMNVEV (reference sequence). The CDR3 is 16 amino acids. The CDR3 loop is CASSLDGQGLYNEQFF. CDR3 in DNA: TGTGCCAGCAGTTTGGATGGTCAGGGGCTGTACAATGAGCAGTTCTTC.

This clonotype was counted a few times. This chain connects TRBV6-5 to TRBJ2-5; tentative D call: TRBD1 (5 bases). Trimming took off 1 base at V and 2 bases at J, with 11 bases between the two ends. This CDR3 is built from 15 residues. Germline V gene data show CDR1 as MNHEY and CDR2 as SVGAGI. As DNA, the CDR3 is TGTGCCAGCAGTTACTTAGGGGCGAAACAAGAGACCCAGTACTTC. Translating gives CASSYLGAKQETQYF.

The J gene is TRBJ2-2, the V gene TRBV11-2, with TRBD1 matching over 10 bases. CDR1 and CDR2 from the germline V gene are SGHAT and FQNNGV. V shed 4 bases and J 4 bases; nucleotides not matched to a gene: 6. The CDR3 is 16 amino acids. This chain's CDR3 is CASSSTGTGVTGELFF. The CDR3 DNA reads TGTGCCAGCAGCTCGACCGGGACAGGGGTCACCGGGGAGCTGTTTTTT. The entire variable domain, with the rest obtained from reference TRBV11-2 and TRBJ2-2, is as follows: EAGVAQSPRYKIIEKRQSVAFWCNPISGHATLYWYQQILGQGPKLLIQFQNNGVVDDSQLPKDRFSAERLKGVDSTLKIQPAKLEDSAVYLCASSSTGTGVTGELFFGEGSRLTVL.

This clonotype has ten or more counts. The V and J genes are TRBV20-1 and TRBJ2-7; 9 positions match TRBD2. Germline CDR1 and CDR2: DFQATT and SNEGSKA (reference sequence). V was pared by 3 bases and J by 7 bases, with 4 bases of the junction left unmatched. This CDR3 comprises 12 residues. CDR3: CSARLAGREQYF. CDR3 coding DNA: TGCAGTGCTAGGCTAGCGGGACGAGAGCAGTACTTC.

This clonotype was counted many times. The chain recombines TRBV20-1 with TRBJ2-1; 8 bases map to TRBD2. V was pared by 6 bases and J by 6 bases, with 10 bases of the junction left unmatched. Germline V CDR1 and CDR2: DFQATT, SNEGSKA (reference sequence). The CDR3 has 14 amino acids. The CDR3 DNA sequence: TGCAGTGCCTTGCCGGGACTAGTAGCCAATGAGCAGTTCTTC. This gives the protein CSALPGLVANEQFF.

Details on this clonotype: Germline is not matched at one junction end, which may reflect a read error. V gene TRBV27 combines with J gene TRBJ2-2, with 9 bases identical to TRBD1. The germline CDR1 and CDR2 sequences are MNHEY and SMNVEV (reference sequence). This CDR3 is 16 amino acids long. In nucleotides, the CDR3 is TGTGCCAGCAGTATGCGGACAGGGGTGAACACCGGGAAGCTGTTTTTT. It is translated as CASSMRTGVNTGKLFF.

This chain uses TRBV7-9 with TRBJ1-4, with D unresolved. CDR1 and CDR2 from the germline V gene are SEHNR and FQNEAQ (reference sequence). The CDR3 length is 14 residues. The V gene lost 2 bases and the J gene lost 8 bases, with 12 bases spanning the gap. The DNA of the CDR3 is TGTGCCAGCAGCTTATCGACACCGGTCGAAAAACTGTTTTTT. It specifies CASSLSTPVEKLFF.

This clonotype was seen a few times. The chain recombines TRBV29-1 with TRBJ2-3; tentatively, D is TRBD2 (5 bases). Germline assignment: CDR1 SQVTM and CDR2 ANQGSEA. Between the trimmed V and J ends, which lost 2 bases and 3 bases, there was a span of 15 bases. This CDR3 has 15 residues. The CDR3 nucleotides read TGCAGCGTTGAACCAACCCGCGGCGGGACAGATACGCAGTATTTT. The encoded protein is CSVEPTRGGTDTQYF.

The chain couples TRBV7-9 to TRBJ1-5; 7 bases are a match to TRBD1. Trimming took 5 bases from V and 3 from J; bases not matched to a gene: 22. The CDR3 is made up of 20 amino acids. Germline CDR1 reads SEHNR; CDR2 reads FQNEAQ (reference sequence). The chain's CDR3 is CASSPDVGRQGDGNNQPQHF. The CDR3 DNA reads TGTGCCAGCAGCCCGGACGTAGGGCGACAGGGAGATGGCAACAATCAGCCCCAGCATTTT.

The J gene is TRBJ2-2, the V gene TRBV10-3; D is undetermined. Trimming shortened V by 8 bases and J by 5 bases, and 9 bases separated the two germline ends. This CDR3 contains 12 residues. CDR1 is ENHRY and CDR2 is SYGVKD in the germline V gene. The CDR3 DNA sequence: TGTGCCATCGAAGACTCTACCGGGGAGCTGTTTTTT. Translated, it gives CAIEDSTGELFF.

This clonotype was counted only a few times. The V call is TRBV20-1, the J call TRBJ1-1; tentative D call: TRBD1 (6 bases). Per the germline V gene, CDR1 is DFQATT and CDR2 is SNEGSKA (reference sequence). The CDR3 sequence is 13 residues long. The germline V and J ends were trimmed by 5 bases and 2 bases, with 12 bases remaining between them. CDR3 bases: TGCAGTGCTCTCCGGGACACAAACACTGAAGCTTTCTTT. Encoded protein: CSALRDTNTEAFF.